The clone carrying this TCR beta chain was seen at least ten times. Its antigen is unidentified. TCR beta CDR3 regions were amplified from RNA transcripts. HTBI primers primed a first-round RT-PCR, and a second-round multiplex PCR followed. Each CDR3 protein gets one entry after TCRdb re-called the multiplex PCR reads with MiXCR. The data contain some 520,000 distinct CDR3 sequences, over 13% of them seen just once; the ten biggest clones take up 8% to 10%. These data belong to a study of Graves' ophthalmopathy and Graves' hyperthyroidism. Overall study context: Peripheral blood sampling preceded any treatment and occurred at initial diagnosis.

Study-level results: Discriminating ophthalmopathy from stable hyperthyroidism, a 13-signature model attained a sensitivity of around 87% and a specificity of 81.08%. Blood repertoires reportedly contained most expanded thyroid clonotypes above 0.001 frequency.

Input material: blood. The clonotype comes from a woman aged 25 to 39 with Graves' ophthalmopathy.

The DNA of the CDR3 is TGTGCCTGGAGTCCGGGGGGGTTTAGCAATCAGCCCCAGCATTTT. Amino acid sequence: CAWSPGGFSNQPQHF. The chain couples TRBV30 to TRBJ1-5, with D maybe TRBD1 (5 bases). Trimming removed 2 bases from V and 0 bases from J, with 11 bases in between. Germline-derived CDR1 and CDR2 are GTSNPN and SVGIG (reference sequence). The CDR3 sequence is 15 residues long.